The clone carrying this TCR beta chain was counted a few times. Its antigen is not identified. V shed 5 bases and J 1 base; nucleotides not matched to a gene: 3. CDR1 SEHNR and CDR2 FQNEAQ come from the germline V gene (reference sequence). The CDR3 is 15 amino acids. Next came a second PCR, run for about 6 to 12 cycles, which used a sample-barcoded 5' primer along with a J-beta primer mix. TCRdb recomputed calls from the 5' RACE reads with MiXCR, one row per CDR3 protein. The table lists a few hundred thousand distinct CDR3 sequences, roughly a quarter of them singletons, with approximately 3.3% in the top ten. Isolated per sample were at least 7 million PBMCs. With each sample, at least 5.5 micrograms of total RNA were extracted. This specimen belongs to a study of blood T cells in healthy people across ages. Findings of the study overall: Conclusively comparing naive with antigen-experienced cells was impossible with unsorted PBMCs.

A further study also used this sample, focusing on T cells of mothers and their children. That study adds: All RNA that had been extracted was used for cDNA synthesis at approximately 1.4 ug per 15 ul.

The sequencing sample was made of blood. This TCR was sampled from a boy between 2 and 15 years old in good health. The chain links TRBV7-9 to TRBJ2-3; TRBD1 matches 10 bases. The CDR3 region has the DNA TGTGCCAGCAGCCCCGGGACAGGGGGCACAGATACGCAGTATTTT. It encodes CASSPGTGGTDTQYF.